This TCR beta chain was sequenced for a study of spatial heterogeneity in lung cancer. Study details: Alpha-chain detections were consistently fewer than beta-chain detections among the sequences. The average appearance count of each unique TCR and UMI combination in raw reads was more than ten.

The time point: sample taken at primary tumor resection. Without sorting, whole RNA was sequenced from tumor, nontumor lung or frozen PBMC. Every molecule of TCR cDNA had its own unique molecular identifier. MiXCR was run by TCRdb on the 5' RACE reads, yielding one entry per CDR3 protein. The sample shows some 6,100 distinct CDR3 sequences, around 12% of them seen only once. The CDR3 contains 14 residues. J was trimmed by 2 bases and V by 6 bases; bases with no gene match: 5. This clonotype was observed a handful of times. This beta chain came through as a stray read in a library set up for alpha chains, and its size says little.

This TCR was sampled from a human donor with early-stage non-small cell lung cancer. The chain uses TRBV12-3 or TRBV12-4 and TRBJ1-1, with 8 bases aligning to TRBD1. The sequencing used lung tissue, collected at surgery. The CDR3 protein is CASRVGQVNTEAFF. In DNA, the CDR3 is TGTGCCAGCAGGGTGGGACAGGTAAACACTGAAGCTTTCTTT.